These 30 T cell receptor beta chains were all obtained from the same sample, sequenced in a study of shared clonotypes between healthy human individuals. Clones were read by immunoSEQ multiplex PCR, and TCRdb kept only the in-frame ones, dropping some. The table includes more than 2,000,000 clones, just over 90% detected once. Sequencing was performed on naive CD4+ T cells from PBMCs. Described subset: CD45RA+ positively selected. These receptors were collected from a man younger than 35 in good health. Some clones in this sample may be carry-over from other donors' samples.

The J gene is TRBJ1-2, the V gene TRBV27, with no clear D. Germline V gene data show CDR1 as MNHEY and CDR2 as SMNVEV (reference sequence). CDR3 length equals 15 residues. Between the trimmed V and J ends, which lost 6 bases and 5 bases, there was a span of 19 bases. The CDR3 here is CASRPLVGGLYGYTF. DNA of the CDR3: TGTGCCAGCAGGCCCCTGGTAGGCGGCTTATATGGCTACACCTTC.

This clone was seen a handful of times. The chain joins TRBV9 to TRBJ1-1; D may be TRBD1 (5 bases). CDR3 length: 15 amino acids. V lost 3 bases and J 2 bases, leaving 14 bases between the germline ends. From germline, CDR1 is SGDLS and CDR2 YYNGEE. The CDR3 loop is CASSALGVGNTEAFF. The CDR3 DNA is TGTGCCAGCAGCGCCCTAGGGGTGGGAAACACTGAAGCTTTCTTT.

The chain has TRBV2 and TRBJ2-7, with TRBD2 identical over 8 bases. CDR3 size: 15 residues. Trimming cost V 5 bases and J 1 base; bases outside gene matches: 7. Per the germline V gene, CDR1 is SNHLY and CDR2 is FYNNEI. The CDR3 coding sequence is TGTGCCAGCAGTACTATACTAGCGGTTTCCTACGAGCAGTACTTC. Its translation is CASSTILAVSYEQYF.

This chain links TRBV7-3 with TRBJ2-3, with 10 bases identical to TRBD2. CDR3 length equals 14 residues. Trimming cost V 5 bases and J 3 bases; bases outside gene matches: 2. Germline V gene sequence: CDR1 SGHTA, CDR2 FQGTGA. The CDR3 reads CASSTSGKTDTQYF. DNA for the CDR3: TGTGCCAGCAGCACTAGCGGGAAGACAGATACGCAGTATTTT.

V gene TRBV10-1 combines with J gene TRBJ2-2; 9 positions agree with TRBD2. The CDR3 totals 16 residues. V shed 0 bases, J shed 6 bases, and the junction held 5 bases outside the gene matches. Germline V lookup: CDR1 WNHNN, CDR2 SYGVQD (reference sequence). CDR3 in amino acids: CASSESAGGLPGELFF. Written as DNA, the CDR3 is TGCGCCAGCAGTGAGTCAGCGGGAGGTCTACCCGGGGAGCTGTTTTTT.

V gene TRBV27 combines with J gene TRBJ2-2; TRBD2 is a possible D gene (6 bases). The V and J ends lost 2 bases and 4 bases respectively, with 11 bases between them. The germline V gene has CDR1 MNHEY and CDR2 SMNVEV (reference sequence). The CDR3 covers 15 residues. In nucleotides, the CDR3 is TGTGCCAGCAGTTTAAGGTTTAGCGGCACCGGGGAGCTGTTTTTT. It specifies CASSLRFSGTGELFF.

The gene calls are TRBV11-2 and TRBJ2-7; 9 bases match TRBD1. In germline, CDR1 is SGHAT, CDR2 FQNNGV. V lost 4 bases to trimming and J lost 6 bases; unmatched junction nucleotides: 10. This CDR3 is built from 15 residues. The CDR3 protein is CASSSTGGRFPEQYF. CDR3 nucleotides: TGTGCCAGCAGCTCCACAGGGGGCCGTTTCCCCGAGCAGTACTTC.

This clone has only a few counts. This chain uses TRBV4-1 with TRBJ1-1, with TRBD1 identical over 8 bases. The CDR3 spans 17 residues. CDR1 is MGHRA and CDR2 is YSYEKL in the germline V gene. V lost 3 bases to trimming and J lost 5 bases; unmatched junction nucleotides: 14. CDR3: CASSQTGQGRRRTEAFF. CDR3 bases: TGCGCCAGCAGCCAGACTGGACAGGGAAGGCGTAGAACTGAAGCTTTCTTT.

The J gene is TRBJ1-4, the V gene TRBV19; TRBD1 is a possible D gene (5 bases). Looked up from germline, CDR1 is LNHDA and CDR2 is SQIVND (reference sequence). CDR3 length equals 16 residues. The V end lost 9 bases, the J end lost 0 bases, and 17 bases lay between the germline ends. In DNA, the CDR3 is TGTGCCAGCAGGGCGCTAAAGGTTGCAACTAATGAAAAACTGTTTTTT. It codes for CASRALKVATNEKLFF.

The chain recombines TRBV6-5 with TRBJ2-7; possible D gene TRBD2, 6 bases. The CDR3 consists of 15 residues. Germline CDR1 MNHEY, CDR2 SVGAGI. V was cut by 7 bases and J by 2 bases, with 18 bases left in between. CDR3 bases: TGTGCCAGCACCGCAGGGAGGCGTTTTCCCTACGAGCAGTACTTC. Residues: CASTAGRRFPYEQYF.

V and J are TRBV28 and TRBJ1-6; perhaps TRBD1 as D (5 bases). V shed 4 bases and J shed 3 bases, with 10 bases lying between them. The germline V gene encodes CDR1 MDHEN and CDR2 SYDVKM. CDR3 length equals 15 residues. The CDR3 reads CASSSSGYYNSPLHF. CDR3 nucleotide sequence: TGTGCCAGCAGTTCCTCAGGGTACTATAATTCACCCCTCCACTTT.

The chain carries TRBV5-1 and TRBJ2-2; TRBD1 or TRBD2 may be the D gene (6 bases each). The V end was cut by 0 bases, the J end by 3 bases, with 12 bases between. Germline V CDR1 and CDR2: SGHRS, YFSETQ. The CDR3 covers 16 residues. CDR3 residues: CASSLEGGSYTGELFF. CDR3 nucleotide sequence: TGCGCCAGCAGCTTGGAGGGGGGCTCCTACACCGGGGAGCTGTTTTTT.

The chain joins TRBV28 to TRBJ2-1; 7 bases are a match to TRBD2. CDR1 and CDR2 (germline): MDHEN, SYDVKM. The ends lost 2 bases at V and 5 bases at J; junction bases unmatched: 15. CDR3 length equals 18 residues. The CDR3 DNA is TGTGCCAGCAGTTTACCAAGCAGGGCGGGAGACCTTAACAATGAGCAGTTCTTC. Its translation: CASSLPSRAGDLNNEQFF.

This chain connects TRBV11-3 to TRBJ2-7, with D tentatively TRBD2 (6 bases). V lost 0 bases and J 7 bases, leaving 13 bases between the germline ends. CDR3 size: 14 residues. Germline V lookup: CDR1 SGHNT, CDR2 YENEEA. The CDR3 is CASSLDGDGSEQYF. CDR3 coding DNA: TGTGCCAGCAGCTTAGATGGTGACGGGAGTGAGCAGTACTTC.

The V and J genes are TRBV11-2 and TRBJ2-3, with 11 bases lining up with TRBD2. There are 14 residues in the CDR3. Per germline, CDR1 SGHAT and CDR2 FQNNGV. J was trimmed by 7 bases and V by 5 bases; bases with no gene match: 5. Here the CDR3 reads CASSASGRWYTQYF. In DNA form, the CDR3 reads TGTGCCAGCAGCGCTAGCGGGAGGTGGTATACGCAGTATTTT.

V gene TRBV5-6 combines with J gene TRBJ2-5, with 9 bases lining up with TRBD1. Trimming at V came to 4 bases and at J to 7 bases, leaving 11 bases not matched to a gene. CDR3 length: 15 residues. Germline V gene lookup returns CDR1 SGHDT and CDR2 YYEEEE. The CDR3 spells CASSLPGQGKGTQYF. In DNA form, the CDR3 reads TGTGCCAGCAGCCTCCCCGGACAGGGGAAAGGGACCCAGTACTTC.

About this clone itself: One end of the junction is discordant with germline, which a read error may explain. The chain uses TRBV28 and TRBJ2-7; TRBD1 is a possible D gene (6 bases). The V gene's germline CDR1 is MDHEN and CDR2 SYDVKM. This CDR3 contains 11 residues. CDR3 nucleotide sequence: TGCACCACAGGGACGTCCTACGAGCAGTACTTC. Translation: CTTGTSYEQYF.

The genes are TRBV27 and TRBJ2-4; a weak D match, TRBD2 (5 bases). Germline V gives CDR1 MNHEY, CDR2 SMNVEV (reference sequence). CDR3 length: 13 residues. The V end lost 6 bases, the J end lost 9 bases, and 15 bases lay between the germline ends. CDR3 nucleotide sequence: TGTGCCAGCAGCCTGTCACTAGGCCTCATTCAGTACTTC. As protein: CASSLSLGLIQYF.

Worth noting for this clone: The same CDR3 can be traced to other DNA sequences in this sample. The chain employs TRBV30 and TRBJ1-2; 7 positions agree with TRBD1. V trimming: 2 bases; J trimming: 4 bases; junction bases outside the gene matches: 4. Germline-derived CDR1 and CDR2 are GTSNPN and SVGIG (reference sequence). CDR3 length: 13 residues. The CDR3 spells CAWSLDRSYGYTF. As DNA, the CDR3 is TGTGCCTGGAGTTTGGACAGGAGCTATGGCTACACCTTC.

This clone was detected only a few times. V is TRBV4-2 and J is TRBJ2-1; weak D call: TRBD1 (5 bases). There are 13 residues in the CDR3. Germline V gene lookup returns CDR1 LGHNA and CDR2 YNFKEQ. With 7 bases removed from V and 8 bases from J, the gap between germline ends came to 15 bases. CDR3: CASTLIQGDEQFF. The CDR3 region has the DNA TGTGCCAGCACGCTGATACAAGGGGATGAGCAGTTCTTC.

The chain is built from TRBV6-6 and TRBJ2-5; 7 bases map to TRBD2. The CDR3 extends over 14 amino acids. V shed 8 bases and J 2 bases; nucleotides not matched to a gene: 8. In germline, CDR1 is MNHNY, CDR2 SVGAGI (reference sequence). This CDR3 reads CASGARGDQETQYF. In DNA, the CDR3 is TGTGCCAGCGGGGCCCGGGGGGATCAAGAGACCCAGTACTTC.

This chain joins TRBV29-1 and TRBJ2-6; possible D gene TRBD1, 5 bases. The germline gives CDR1 SQVTM, CDR2 ANQGSEA. V lost 1 base and J lost 2, with 12 bases in between. The CDR3 runs 16 residues. The DNA for the CDR3 is TGCAGCGTTGAAGGCAGGGATAGAACTGGGGCCAACGTCCTGACTTTC. Translating it yields CSVEGRDRTGANVLTF.

The chain employs TRBV7-3 and TRBJ2-1, with D possibly being TRBD2 (6 bases). Deletions cut 0 bases from V and 0 bases from J, with 12 bases between. The CDR3 consists of 17 residues. Germline CDR1 and CDR2: SGHTA and FQGTGA. The CDR3 here is CASSLTRGVSSYNEQFF. DNA of the CDR3: TGTGCCAGCAGCTTAACTCGCGGGGTAAGCTCCTACAATGAGCAGTTCTTC.

This chain uses TRBV4-3 with TRBJ2-1; D gene ambiguous. CDR3 length: 13 amino acids. V was clipped by 0 bases and J by 5 bases, with 5 bases between them. Germline-derived CDR1 and CDR2 are LGHNA and YSLEER. CDR3 DNA sequence: TGCGCCAGCAGCCAAGACTGGCACAATGAGCAGTTCTTC. Amino acid sequence: CASSQDWHNEQFF.

The chain joins TRBV27 to TRBJ2-7; 13 bases agree with TRBD2. In germline, CDR1 is MNHEY, CDR2 SMNVEV (reference sequence). The CDR3 is 14 amino acids. J gave up 3 bases and V 7 bases, and 3 bases lay outside the gene matches. DNA for the CDR3: TGTGCCAGCATGGGACTAGCGGGACTCTACGAGCAGTACTTC. Translated: CASMGLAGLYEQYF.

The rearrangement joins TRBV30 to TRBJ1-1; no reliable D call. Trimming left V 5 bases short and J 6 bases short, with 19 bases between. The CDR3 totals 14 residues. Germline lookup yields CDR1 GTSNPN and CDR2 SVGIG (reference sequence). The CDR3 sequence: CAWQPGPEWAEAFF. The CDR3 DNA reads as TGTGCCTGGCAACCTGGGCCGGAGTGGGCTGAAGCTTTCTTT.

This clone was seen just once. The chain uses TRBV4-1 and TRBJ1-2; D not certain. Trimming cost V 1 base and J 6 bases, with 15 bases left between them. This CDR3 has 15 residues. Germline V gene lookup returns CDR1 MGHRA and CDR2 YSYEKL. The CDR3 here is CASSQGGRVQDGYTF. DNA of the CDR3: TGCGCCAGCAGCCAAGGTGGGAGGGTACAAGATGGCTACACCTTC.

The genes are TRBV6-5 and TRBJ2-1; no reliable D call. Per germline, CDR1 MNHEY and CDR2 SVGAGI. This CDR3 is 11 amino acids long. Deletions cut 3 bases from V and 12 bases from J, with 9 bases between. The CDR3 here is CASSYQDGQFF. The DNA of the CDR3 is TGTGCCAGCAGTTATCAGGACGGGCAGTTCTTC.

The V call is TRBV7-3, the J call TRBJ1-2; TRBD1 matches at 7 bases. Per the germline V gene, CDR1 is SGHTA and CDR2 is FQGTGA. The CDR3 covers 13 residues. V lost 5 bases to trimming and J lost 4 bases; unmatched junction nucleotides: 4. The CDR3 reads CASSPQGSYGYTF. CDR3 in DNA: TGTGCCAGCAGCCCACAGGGGAGCTATGGCTACACCTTC.

The rearrangement uses TRBV5-1 and TRBJ2-6; a weak D match, TRBD2 (5 bases). CDR1 SGHRS and CDR2 YFSETQ come from the germline V gene. Trimming cost V 3 bases and J 1 base, with 11 bases left between them. This CDR3 region has 16 residues. Here the CDR3 reads CASSYLTGSGANVLTF. The CDR3 DNA follows: TGCGCCAGCAGCTATCTAACGGGGTCTGGGGCCAACGTCCTGACTTTC.